Listed below are T cell receptor beta chains from one sample, sequenced in a study of CD8 T cells in Susac syndrome. TCRdb recomputed calls from the immunoSEQ multiplex PCR reads with MiXCR, one row per CDR3 protein. The sample lists 100,000 or so distinct CDR3 sequences, roughly 94% occurring once. Sequencing was done on a sample of CD4+ T cells from PBMCs. The receptor set was obtained from a human donor with Susac syndrome. Each CDR3 is given with its conserved first and last residue. The D gene is left open where the match is weak. Size tells how often a clone was seen (once, few, many) or the class of an expanded clone, and some rows leave it out.

length: 17; J: TRBJ1-6; V: TRBV4-1; D: .; size: .; CDR3: CASSLSGTDPNNSPLHF; DNA: TGCGCCAGCAGCCTATCGGGGACGGACCCTAATAATTCACCCCTCCACTTT
length: 14; J: TRBJ2-6; V: TRBV19; D: .; size: .; CDR3: CASSVYSGANVLTF; DNA: TGTGCCAGTAGTGTGTACTCTGGGGCCAACGTCCTGACTTTC
length: 14; J: TRBJ1-1; V: TRBV5-4; D: .; size: .; CDR3: CASSLGGGRTEAFF; DNA: TGTGCCAGCAGCTTGGGAGGCGGTAGGACTGAAGCTTTCTTT
length: 12; J: TRBJ2-3; V: TRBV7-8; D: .; size: .; CDR3: CASSLDPDTQYF; DNA: TGTGCCAGCAGCTTAGACCCAGATACGCAGTATTTT
length: 19; J: TRBJ2-1; V: TRBV4-1; D: TRBD2; size: .; CDR3: CASSQGYSSGRDTYNEQFF; DNA: TGCGCCAGCAGCCAAGGGTATTCTAGCGGGAGAGATACTTACAATGAGCAGTTCTTC
length: 13; J: TRBJ2-5; V: TRBV5-4; D: .; size: .; CDR3: CASSRGPLETQYF; DNA: TGTGCCAGCAGCCGGGGGCCCCTGGAGACCCAGTACTTC
length: 18; J: TRBJ2-3; V: TRBV3-1; D: TRBD2; size: .; CDR3: CASSQEYVVAGITDTQYF; DNA: TGTGCCAGCAGCCAAGAGTACGTAGTAGCGGGGATCACAGATACGCAGTATTTT
length: 10; J: TRBJ1-1; V: TRBV20-1; D: .; size: once; CDR3: CSAERGEAFF; DNA: TGCAGTGCCGAGCGGGGCGAAGCTTTCTTT
length: 11; J: TRBJ2-7; V: TRBV2; D: .; size: .; CDR3: CASHSLGEQYF; DNA: TGTGCCAGCCATTCGTTAGGCGAGCAGTACTTC
length: 13; J: TRBJ2-1; V: TRBV20-1; D: TRBD2; size: once; CDR3: CSARGGADNEQFF; DNA: TGCAGTGCTCGCGGGGGGGCGGACAATGAGCAGTTCTTC
length: 16; J: TRBJ2-5; V: TRBV11-2; D: TRBD2; size: .; CDR3: CASSSPRAGGRETQYF; DNA: TGTGCCAGCAGCTCCCCCCGAGCGGGGGGCCGGGAGACCCAGTACTTC
length: 12; J: TRBJ1-2; V: TRBV30; D: .; size: .; CDR3: CAWGAGVYGYTF; DNA: TGTGCCTGGGGCGCCGGAGTCTATGGCTACACCTTC
length: 14; J: TRBJ2-7; V: TRBV5-1; D: TRBD2; size: .; CDR3: CASSYTSGGYEQYF; DNA: TGCGCCAGCAGCTACACTAGCGGGGGCTACGAGCAGTACTTC
length: 15; J: TRBJ2-5; V: TRBV28; D: .; size: .; CDR3: CASSPSAAYEETQYF; DNA: TGTGCCAGCAGTCCCTCGGCAGCTTACGAAGAGACCCAGTACTTC
length: 15; J: TRBJ2-7; V: TRBV28; D: .; size: .; CDR3: CASSLGGRSNYEQYF; DNA: TGTGCCAGCAGTTTAGGTGGGCGCTCCAACTACGAGCAGTACTTC
length: 15; J: TRBJ2-7; V: TRBV27; D: TRBD1; size: .; CDR3: CASRRGQASSYEQYF; DNA: TGTGCCAGCCGACGCGGACAGGCAAGCTCCTACGAGCAGTACTTC
length: 16; J: TRBJ2-4; V: TRBV27; D: .; size: .; CDR3: CASSLYSYGAKNIQYF; DNA: TGTGCCAGCAGTTTATACTCCTACGGAGCCAAAAACATTCAGTACTTC
length: 16; J: TRBJ2-6; V: TRBV19; D: .; size: .; CDR3: CASIGVRDSGANVLTF; DNA: TGTGCCAGTATCGGGGTACGGGACTCTGGGGCCAACGTCCTGACTTTC
length: 17; J: TRBJ2-7; V: TRBV5-1; D: TRBD2; size: .; CDR3: CASSRGTSGGSVYEQYF; DNA: TGCGCCAGCAGCCGGGGGACTAGCGGGGGAAGTGTCTACGAGCAGTACTTC
length: 10; J: TRBJ1-4; V: TRBV5-3; D: .; size: .; CDR3: CARSNEKLFF; DNA: TGTGCCAGAAGCAATGAAAAACTGTTTTTT
length: 14; J: TRBJ1-2; V: TRBV6-5; D: .; size: once; CDR3: CASTLGPGGYRYTF; DNA: TGTGCCAGCACCCTGGGCCCCGGCGGGTATCGCTACACCTTC
length: 14; J: TRBJ2-7; V: TRBV6-5; D: .; size: .; CDR3: CASSYLASSYEQYF; DNA: TGTGCCAGCAGTTACTTGGCATCAAGCTACGAGCAGTACTTC
length: 17; J: TRBJ2-5; V: TRBV5-1; D: TRBD2; size: .; CDR3: CASSLEPSGGAGETQYF; DNA: TGCGCCAGCAGCTTGGAGCCCAGCGGGGGGGCTGGAGAGACCCAGTACTTC
length: 14; J: TRBJ2-5; V: TRBV15; D: TRBD1; size: once; CDR3: CATSRGTGKETQYF; DNA: TGTGCCACCAGCAGGGGGACAGGGAAAGAGACCCAGTACTTC
length: 14; J: TRBJ2-1; V: TRBV12-3/TRBV12-4; D: TRBD2; size: .; CDR3: CASRGLAGNNEQFF; DNA: TGTGCCAGCAGGGGACTAGCGGGGAACAATGAGCAGTTCTTC
length: 16; J: TRBJ1-5; V: TRBV19; D: .; size: .; CDR3: CANQQGSGVSNQPQHF; DNA: TGTGCCAACCAACAGGGAAGCGGTGTGAGCAATCAGCCCCAGCATTTT
length: 14; J: TRBJ1-6; V: TRBV12-3/TRBV12-4; D: .; size: .; CDR3: CASSFREVSSPLHF; DNA: TGTGCCAGCAGTTTTAGGGAGGTCAGTTCACCCCTCCACTTT
length: 17; J: TRBJ2-4; V: TRBV20-1; D: .; size: .; CDR3: CSARDGWGSLAKNIQYF; DNA: TGCAGTGCTAGAGATGGATGGGGCAGCTTAGCCAAAAACATTCAGTACTTC
length: 12; J: TRBJ2-7; V: TRBV3-1; D: .; size: .; CDR3: CASSQDPHEQYF; DNA: TGTGCCAGCAGCCAAGATCCCCACGAGCAGTACTTC
length: 14; J: TRBJ1-4; V: TRBV21-1; D: .; size: .; CDR3: CASSKRDRNEKLFF; DNA: TGTGCCAGCAGCAAAAGGGACAGAAATGAAAAACTGTTTTTT
length: 15; J: TRBJ1-6; V: TRBV18; D: .; size: .; CDR3: CASSRTGSDNSPLHF; DNA: TGTGCCAGCTCACGGACGGGCTCTGATAATTCACCCCTCCACTTT
length: 14; J: TRBJ1-2; V: TRBV27; D: .; size: .; CDR3: CASSSRGGAQGYTF; DNA: TGTGCCAGCTCTTCTCGCGGGGGGGCTCAGGGCTACACCTTC
length: 16; J: TRBJ2-1; V: TRBV4-2; D: TRBD1; size: .; CDR3: CASSQEGQGSYNEQFF; DNA: TGTGCCAGCAGCCAAGAGGGACAGGGTTCCTACAATGAGCAGTTCTTC
length: 15; J: TRBJ1-5; V: TRBV30; D: TRBD1; size: .; CDR3: CAWSLRQGVDQPQHF; DNA: TGTGCCTGGAGCTTGAGACAGGGCGTTGATCAGCCCCAGCATTTT
length: 17; J: TRBJ1-2; V: TRBV20-1; D: .; size: .; CDR3: CSATGTLVRAFSYGYTF; DNA: TGCAGTGCCACCGGGACACTCGTCCGGGCCTTCTCATATGGCTACACCTTC
length: 13; J: TRBJ2-7; V: TRBV30; D: .; size: .; CDR3: CAWSVIPIHEQYF; DNA: TGTGCCTGGAGTGTAATTCCTATCCACGAGCAGTACTTC
length: 14; J: TRBJ2-7; V: TRBV29-1; D: TRBD1; size: once; CDR3: CSVTRDRGSYEQYF; DNA: TGCAGCGTCACCCGGGACAGGGGCTCCTACGAGCAGTACTTC
length: 14; J: TRBJ2-5; V: TRBV11-2; D: TRBD2; size: .; CDR3: CASTPLAGRETQYF; DNA: TGTGCCAGCACCCCACTAGCGGGACGAGAGACCCAGTACTTC
length: 13; J: TRBJ1-1; V: TRBV7-9; D: .; size: few; CDR3: CASSLNSNTEAFF; DNA: TGTGCCAGCAGCTTAAACAGTAACACTGAAGCTTTCTTT
length: 13; J: TRBJ1-5; V: TRBV11-2; D: .; size: .; CDR3: CASSLGRNQPQHF; DNA: TGTGCCAGCAGCTTAGGCAGGAATCAGCCCCAGCATTTT